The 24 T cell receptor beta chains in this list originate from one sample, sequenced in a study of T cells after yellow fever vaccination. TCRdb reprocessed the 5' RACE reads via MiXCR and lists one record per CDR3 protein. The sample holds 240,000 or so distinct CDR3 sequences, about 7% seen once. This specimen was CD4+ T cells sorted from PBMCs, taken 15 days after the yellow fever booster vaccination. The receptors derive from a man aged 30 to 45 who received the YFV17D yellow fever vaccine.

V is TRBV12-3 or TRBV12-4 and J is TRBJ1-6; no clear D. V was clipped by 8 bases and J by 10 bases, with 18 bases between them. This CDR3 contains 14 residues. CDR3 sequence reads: CASGGVAGTSPLHF. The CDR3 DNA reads TGTGCCAGCGGAGGCGTGGCAGGAACGTCACCCCTCCACTTT.

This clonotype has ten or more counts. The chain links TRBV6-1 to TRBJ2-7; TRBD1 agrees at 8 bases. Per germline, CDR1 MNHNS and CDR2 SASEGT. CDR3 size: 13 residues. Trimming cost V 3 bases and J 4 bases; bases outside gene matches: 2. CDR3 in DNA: TGTGCCAGCAGTGATGGACAGGGTTACGAGCAGTACTTC. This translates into CASSDGQGYEQYF.

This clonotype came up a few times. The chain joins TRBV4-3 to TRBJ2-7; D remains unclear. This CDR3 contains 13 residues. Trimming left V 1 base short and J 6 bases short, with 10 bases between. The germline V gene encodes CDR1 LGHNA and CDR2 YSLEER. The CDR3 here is CASSQVRNPEQYF. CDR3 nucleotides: TGCGCCAGCAGCCAAGTCAGGAATCCCGAGCAGTACTTC.

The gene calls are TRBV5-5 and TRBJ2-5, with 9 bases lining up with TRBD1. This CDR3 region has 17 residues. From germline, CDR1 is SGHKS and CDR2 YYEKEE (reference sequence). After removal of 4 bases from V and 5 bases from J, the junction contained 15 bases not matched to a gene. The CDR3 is CASSPPPRGQGQETQYF. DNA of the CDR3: TGTGCCAGCAGCCCACCACCGCGGGGACAGGGCCAGGAGACCCAGTACTTC.

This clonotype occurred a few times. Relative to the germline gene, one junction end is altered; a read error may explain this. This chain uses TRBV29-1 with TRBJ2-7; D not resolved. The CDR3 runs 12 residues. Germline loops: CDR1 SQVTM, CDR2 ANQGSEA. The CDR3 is CSVEDLSTRISF. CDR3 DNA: TGCAGCGTTGAAGATCTTTCTACCCGGATAAGCTTC.

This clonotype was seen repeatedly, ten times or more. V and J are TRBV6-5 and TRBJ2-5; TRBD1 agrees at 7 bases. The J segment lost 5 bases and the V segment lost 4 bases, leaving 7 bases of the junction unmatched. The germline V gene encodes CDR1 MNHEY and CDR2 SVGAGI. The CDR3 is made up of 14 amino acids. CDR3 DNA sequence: TGTGCCAGCAGTTTCGGGACAGAGAGGGAGACCCAGTACTTC. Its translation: CASSFGTERETQYF.

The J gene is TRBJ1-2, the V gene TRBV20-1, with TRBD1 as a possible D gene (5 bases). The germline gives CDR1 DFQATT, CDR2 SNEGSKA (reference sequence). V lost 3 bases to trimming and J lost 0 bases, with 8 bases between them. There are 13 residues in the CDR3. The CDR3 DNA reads TGCAGTGCTAGCCAACAGGCTAACTATGGCTACACCTTC. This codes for CSASQQANYGYTF.

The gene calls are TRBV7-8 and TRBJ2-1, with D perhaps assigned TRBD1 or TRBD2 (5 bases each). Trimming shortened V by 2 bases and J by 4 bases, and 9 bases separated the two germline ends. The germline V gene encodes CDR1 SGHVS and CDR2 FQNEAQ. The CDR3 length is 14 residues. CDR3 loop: CASSLRDRYNEQFF. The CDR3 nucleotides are TGTGCCAGCAGCTTACGGGACCGGTACAATGAGCAGTTCTTC.

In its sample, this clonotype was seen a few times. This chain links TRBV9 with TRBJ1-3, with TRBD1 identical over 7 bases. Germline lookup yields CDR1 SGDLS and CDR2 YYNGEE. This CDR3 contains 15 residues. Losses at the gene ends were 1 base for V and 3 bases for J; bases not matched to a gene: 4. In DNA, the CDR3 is TGTGCCAGCAGCGTATCCGGACAGGTTGGAAACACCATATATTTT. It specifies CASSVSGQVGNTIYF.

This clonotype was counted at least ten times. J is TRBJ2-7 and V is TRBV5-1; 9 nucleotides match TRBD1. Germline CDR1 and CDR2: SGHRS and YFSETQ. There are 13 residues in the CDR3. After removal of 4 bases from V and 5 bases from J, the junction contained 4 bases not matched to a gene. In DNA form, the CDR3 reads TGCGCCAGCAGCAGGGGACAGGGTGACGAGCAGTACTTC. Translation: CASSRGQGDEQYF.

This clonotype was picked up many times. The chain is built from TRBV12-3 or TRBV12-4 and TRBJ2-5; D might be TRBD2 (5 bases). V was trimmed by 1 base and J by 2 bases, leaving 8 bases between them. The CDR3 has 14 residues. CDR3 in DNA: TGTGCCAGCAGTTTAGTAGCGATTCAAGAGACCCAGTACTTC. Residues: CASSLVAIQETQYF.

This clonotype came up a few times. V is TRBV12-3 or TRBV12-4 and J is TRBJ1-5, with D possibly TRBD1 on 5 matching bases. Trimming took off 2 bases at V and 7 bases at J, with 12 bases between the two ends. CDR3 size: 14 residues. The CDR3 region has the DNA TGTGCCAGCAGTTTAATCTCAGGGAGCCAGCCCCAGCATTTT. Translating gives CASSLISGSQPQHF.

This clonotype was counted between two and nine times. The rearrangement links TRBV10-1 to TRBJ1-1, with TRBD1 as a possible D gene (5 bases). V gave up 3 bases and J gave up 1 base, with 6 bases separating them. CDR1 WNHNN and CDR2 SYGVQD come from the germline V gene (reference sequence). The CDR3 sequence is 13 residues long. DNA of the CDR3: TGCGCCAGCAGTGAACAGGCGAACACTGAAGCTTTCTTT. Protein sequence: CASSEQANTEAFF.

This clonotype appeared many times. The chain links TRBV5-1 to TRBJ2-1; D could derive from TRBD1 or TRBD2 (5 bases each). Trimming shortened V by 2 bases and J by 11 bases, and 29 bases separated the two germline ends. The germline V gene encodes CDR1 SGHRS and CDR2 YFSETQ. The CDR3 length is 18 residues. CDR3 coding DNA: TGCGCCAGCAGCTTTGGGTCCACAATCGGGGCGGGTGATGATCAGCAGTTCTTC. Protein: CASSFGSTIGAGDDQQFF.

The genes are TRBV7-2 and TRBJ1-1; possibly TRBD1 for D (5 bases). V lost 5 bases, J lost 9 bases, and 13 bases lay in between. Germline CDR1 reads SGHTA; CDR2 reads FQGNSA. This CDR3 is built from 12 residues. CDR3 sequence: CASSTGTGKAFF. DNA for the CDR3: TGTGCCAGCAGCACGGGGACGGGGAAAGCTTTCTTT.

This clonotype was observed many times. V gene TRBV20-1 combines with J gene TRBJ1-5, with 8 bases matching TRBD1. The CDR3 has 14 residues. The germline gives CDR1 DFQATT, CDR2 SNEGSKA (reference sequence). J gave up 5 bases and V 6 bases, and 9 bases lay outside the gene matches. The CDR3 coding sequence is TGCAGTGCAGTCCTGACAGGGGTGGATCAGCCCCAGCATTTT. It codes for CSAVLTGVDQPQHF.

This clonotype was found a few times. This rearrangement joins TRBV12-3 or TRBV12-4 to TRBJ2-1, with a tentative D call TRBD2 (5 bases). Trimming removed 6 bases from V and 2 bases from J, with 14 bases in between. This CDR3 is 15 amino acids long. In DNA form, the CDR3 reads TGTGCCAGCAGGACATCTCTAGCTACCTACAATGAGCAGTTCTTC. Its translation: CASRTSLATYNEQFF.

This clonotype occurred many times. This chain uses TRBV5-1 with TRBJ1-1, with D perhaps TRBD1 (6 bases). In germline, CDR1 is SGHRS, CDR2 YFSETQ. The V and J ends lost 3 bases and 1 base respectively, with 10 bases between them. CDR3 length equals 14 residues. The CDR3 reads CASSYGQTNTEAFF. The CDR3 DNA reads TGCGCCAGCAGCTACGGACAGACGAACACTGAAGCTTTCTTT.

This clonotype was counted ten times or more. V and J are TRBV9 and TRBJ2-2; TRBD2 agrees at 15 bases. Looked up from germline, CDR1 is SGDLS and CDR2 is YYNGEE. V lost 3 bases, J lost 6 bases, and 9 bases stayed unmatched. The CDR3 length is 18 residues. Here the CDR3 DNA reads TGTGCCAGCAGCGCCCCCGGGACTAGCGGGGGGACAGCCGGGGAGCTGTTTTTT. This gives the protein CASSAPGTSGGTAGELFF.

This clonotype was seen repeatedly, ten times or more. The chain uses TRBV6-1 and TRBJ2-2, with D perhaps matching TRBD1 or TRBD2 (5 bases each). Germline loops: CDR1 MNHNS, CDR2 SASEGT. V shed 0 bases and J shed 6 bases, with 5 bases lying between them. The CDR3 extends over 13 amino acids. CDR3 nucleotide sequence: TGTGCCAGCAGTGAAGCGGGGGCCGGGGAGCTGTTTTTT. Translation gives CASSEAGAGELFF.

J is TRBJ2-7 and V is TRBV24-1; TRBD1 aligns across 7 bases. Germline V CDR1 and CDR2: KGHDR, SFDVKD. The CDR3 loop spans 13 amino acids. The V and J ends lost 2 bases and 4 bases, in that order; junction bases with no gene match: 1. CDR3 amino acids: CATSDWTGYEQYF. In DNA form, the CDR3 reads TGTGCCACCAGTGATTGGACAGGTTACGAGCAGTACTTC.

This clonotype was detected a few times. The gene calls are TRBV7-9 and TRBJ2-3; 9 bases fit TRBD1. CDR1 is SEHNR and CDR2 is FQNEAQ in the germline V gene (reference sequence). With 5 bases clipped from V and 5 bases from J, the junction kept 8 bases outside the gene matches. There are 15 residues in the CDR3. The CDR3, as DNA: TGTGCCAGCAGCACCGGGACAGGGTATTTAGATACGCAGTATTTT. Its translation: CASSTGTGYLDTQYF.

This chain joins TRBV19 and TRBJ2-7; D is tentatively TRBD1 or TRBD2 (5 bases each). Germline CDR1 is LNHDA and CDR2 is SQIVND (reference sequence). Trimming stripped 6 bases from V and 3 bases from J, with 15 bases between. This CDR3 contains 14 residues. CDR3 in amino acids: CASRRGVGYYEQYF. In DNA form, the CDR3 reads TGTGCCAGTAGACGAGGGGTCGGATACTACGAGCAGTACTTC.

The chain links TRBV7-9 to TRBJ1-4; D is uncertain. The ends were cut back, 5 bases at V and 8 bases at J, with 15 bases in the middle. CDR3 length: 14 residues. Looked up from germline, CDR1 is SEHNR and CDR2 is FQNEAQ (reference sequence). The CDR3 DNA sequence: TGTGCCAGCAGCCCCCCCAGCCTAGGAGAAAAACTGTTTTTT. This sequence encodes CASSPPSLGEKLFF.